A few counts support the clone carrying this TCR beta chain. Among all donors, each was a healthy Caucasian. This CDR3 has 18 residues. Germline CDR1 reads MDHEN; CDR2 reads SYDVKM. V shed 5 bases, J shed 3 bases, and the junction held 15 bases outside the gene matches. This sample was taken from a study of identical twins. Via MiXCR, TCRdb re-called the 5' RACE reads, giving one row per CDR3 protein. The sample includes around 1.7 million distinct CDR3 sequences, about 32% of them seen just once. The V call is TRBV28, the J call TRBJ1-2; TRBD1 aligns across 10 bases. The TCR originated in a newborn girl in good health. What was sequenced was cord blood. CDR3 DNA: TGTGCCAGCAGTGACACACTTCCGGGACAGGGGTCCTACTATGGCTACACCTTC. Translating gives CASSDTLPGQGSYYGYTF.